A single sample is the source of the 2 T cell receptor beta chains below, sequenced in a study of control samples from healthy donors and cancer patients. The repertoire was sequenced with immunoSEQ multiplex PCR; TCRdb's copy has only in-frame clones and lacks some. Here the sample spans approximately 110,000 clones, roughly nine tenths being singletons. Specimen: blood. These receptors were taken from a woman between 18 and 29 years old in good health.

The gene calls are TRBV6-5 and TRBJ2-1, with D possibly TRBD2 on 7 matching bases. The V gene's germline CDR1 is MNHEY and CDR2 SVGAGI. The CDR3 runs 12 residues. Trimming left V 6 bases short and J 11 bases short, with 14 bases between. This CDR3 reads CASSLLRGQQFF. CDR3 in DNA: TGTGCCAGCAGCCTCCTGCGGGGGCAGCAGTTCTTC.

The chain couples TRBV4-3 to TRBJ1-2; no clear D gene. CDR1 is LGHNA, CDR2 YSLEER, per germline. V was pared by 7 bases and J by 7 bases, with 13 bases between. The CDR3 consists of 12 residues. This CDR3 is CASMGRAGGYTF. In nucleotides, the CDR3 is TGCGCCAGCATGGGTAGGGCGGGTGGCTACACCTTC.